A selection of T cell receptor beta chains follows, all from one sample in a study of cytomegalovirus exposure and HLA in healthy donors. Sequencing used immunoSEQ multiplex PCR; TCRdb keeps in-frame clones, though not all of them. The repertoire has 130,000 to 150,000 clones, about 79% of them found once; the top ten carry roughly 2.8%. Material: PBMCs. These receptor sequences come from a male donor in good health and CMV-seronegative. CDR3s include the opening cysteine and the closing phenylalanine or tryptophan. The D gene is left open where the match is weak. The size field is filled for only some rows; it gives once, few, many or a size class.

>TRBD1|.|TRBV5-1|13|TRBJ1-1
CASSSRQGTEAFF
TGCGCCAGCAGCTCCCGACAGGGGACTGAAGCTTTCTTT
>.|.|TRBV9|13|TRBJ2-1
CASSVAGVHEQFF
TGTGCCAGCAGCGTAGCAGGGGTCCATGAGCAGTTCTTC
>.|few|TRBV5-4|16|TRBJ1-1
CASSAQEGSGNTEAFF
TGTGCCAGCAGCGCCCAGGAGGGGTCGGGGAACACTGAAGCTTTCTTT
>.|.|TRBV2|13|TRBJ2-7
CASGGTSSYEQYF
TGTGCCAGCGGGGGCACGTCGTCCTACGAGCAGTACTTC
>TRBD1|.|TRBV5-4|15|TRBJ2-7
CASSSTRQGSLEQYF
TGTGCCAGCAGCTCTACGAGACAGGGGAGCTTAGAGCAGTACTTC
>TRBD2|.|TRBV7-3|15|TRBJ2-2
CASSSSGGVHGELFF
TGTGCCAGCAGCTCTAGCGGGGGGGTGCACGGGGAGCTGTTTTTT
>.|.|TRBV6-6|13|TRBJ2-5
CAGGGGGGETQYF
TGTGCCGGGGGGGGCGGAGGTGGAGAGACCCAGTACTTC
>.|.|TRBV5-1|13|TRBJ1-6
CASSLADNSPLHF
TGCGCCAGCAGCTTGGCTGATAATTCACCCCTCCACTTT
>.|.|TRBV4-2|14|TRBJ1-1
CASSPPTENTEAFF
TGTGCCAGCAGCCCTCCCACAGAGAACACTGAAGCTTTCTTT
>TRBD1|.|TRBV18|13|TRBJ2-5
CASSQDRRVTQYF
TGTGCCAGCTCACAGGACAGGCGGGTGACCCAGTACTTC
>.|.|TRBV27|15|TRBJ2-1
CASSPGWGGPNEQFF
TGTGCCAGCAGCCCCGGCTGGGGAGGACCCAATGAGCAGTTCTTC
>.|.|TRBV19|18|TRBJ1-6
CASSIYFGEPRYNSPLHF
TGTGCCAGTAGTATTTACTTCGGGGAACCCCGCTATAATTCACCCCTCCACTTT
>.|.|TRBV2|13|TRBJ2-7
CASSKDISYEQYF
TGTGCCAGCAGTAAGGACATCTCCTACGAGCAGTACTTC
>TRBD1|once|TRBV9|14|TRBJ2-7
CASSVAGQNYEQYF
TGTGCCAGCAGCGTAGCGGGACAGAACTACGAGCAGTACTTC
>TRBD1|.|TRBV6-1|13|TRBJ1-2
CASSERQGARYTF
TGTGCCAGCAGTGAACGACAGGGGGCTCGCTACACCTTC
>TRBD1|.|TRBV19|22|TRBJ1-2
CASSIGRDRGLLTAAANYGYTF
TGTGCCAGTAGTATCGGCCGAGACAGGGGGCTCCTGACTGCCGCTGCCAACTATGGCTACACCTTC
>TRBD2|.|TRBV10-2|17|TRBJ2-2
CASSELVTSGRTGELFF
TGCGCCAGCAGTGAGTTAGTGACTAGCGGACGAACCGGGGAGCTGTTTTTT
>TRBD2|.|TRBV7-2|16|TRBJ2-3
CASSSRRRESGDTQYF
TGTGCCAGCAGCTCCAGGCGGCGGGAGTCGGGAGATACGCAGTATTTT
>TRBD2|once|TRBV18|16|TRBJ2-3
CASSPRTSGGANTQYF
TGTGCCAGCTCACCACGGACTAGCGGGGGGGCAAATACGCAGTATTTT
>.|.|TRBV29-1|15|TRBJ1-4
CSVEDPTGRGEKLFF
TGCAGCGTTGAAGACCCTACAGGGCGAGGCGAAAAACTGTTTTTT
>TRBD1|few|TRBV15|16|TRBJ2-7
CATSRRYGTGFSEQYF
TGTGCCACCAGCAGACGATACGGGACAGGGTTTTCCGAGCAGTACTTC
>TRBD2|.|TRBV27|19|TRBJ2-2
CASSFGLAGELANTGELFF
TGTGCCAGCAGTTTCGGCCTAGCGGGAGAACTAGCGAACACCGGGGAGCTGTTTTTT
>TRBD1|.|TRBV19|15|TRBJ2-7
CASSLTGQGSYEQYF
TGTGCCAGTAGTTTAACGGGACAGGGGTCCTACGAGCAGTACTTC
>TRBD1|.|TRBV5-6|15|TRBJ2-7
CASSLAARGISEQYF
TGTGCCAGCAGCTTGGCCGCCAGGGGGATCTCCGAGCAGTACTTC
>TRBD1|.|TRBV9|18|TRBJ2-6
CASSDAGQGASGANVLTF
TGTGCCAGCAGCGACGCGGGACAGGGGGCATCTGGGGCCAACGTCCTGACTTTC
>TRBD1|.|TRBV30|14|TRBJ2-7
CAWRGDRGTYEQYF
TGTGCCTGGAGGGGGGACAGGGGGACCTACGAGCAGTACTTC
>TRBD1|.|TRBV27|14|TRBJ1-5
CASKPDRGNQPQHF
TGTGCCAGCAAACCGGACAGGGGAAATCAGCCCCAGCATTTT
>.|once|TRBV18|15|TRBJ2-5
CASSPPGLSEETQYF
TGTGCCAGCTCACCACCGGGACTCAGCGAAGAGACCCAGTACTTC
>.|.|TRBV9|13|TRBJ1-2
CASSVGEENGYTF
TGTGCCAGCAGCGTCGGGGAGGAAAATGGCTACACCTTC
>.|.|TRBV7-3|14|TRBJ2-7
CASSPEGHPYEQYF
TGTGCCAGCAGCCCAGAGGGACATCCCTACGAGCAGTACTTC
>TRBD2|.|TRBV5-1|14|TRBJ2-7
CASSPSGGAYEQYF
TGCGCCAGCAGCCCCTCCGGGGGGGCCTACGAGCAGTACTTC
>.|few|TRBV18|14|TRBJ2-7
CASSPLGGGGEQYF
TGTGCCAGCTCTCCCTTGGGAGGGGGTGGCGAGCAGTACTTC
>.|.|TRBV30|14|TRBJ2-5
CATWGGRGRETQYF
TGTGCCACTTGGGGGGGCAGGGGAAGAGAGACCCAGTACTTC
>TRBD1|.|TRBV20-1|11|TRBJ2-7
CSADRGNEQYF
TGCAGTGCTGACAGGGGGAACGAGCAGTACTTC
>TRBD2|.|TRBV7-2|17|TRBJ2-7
CASSLGLGGAGSYEQYF
TGTGCCAGCAGCTTAGGCCTCGGGGGGGCTGGTTCCTACGAGCAGTACTTC
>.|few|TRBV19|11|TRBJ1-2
CASTRSGGYTF
TGTGCCAGTACGAGAAGTGGTGGCTACACCTTC
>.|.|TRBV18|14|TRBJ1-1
CASSPWAGNTEAFF
TGTGCCAGCTCACCATGGGCAGGGAATACTGAAGCTTTCTTT
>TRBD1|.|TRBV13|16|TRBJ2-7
CASSIILGDRNYEQYF
TGTGCCAGCAGCATCATCCTCGGGGACAGGAATTACGAGCAGTACTTC
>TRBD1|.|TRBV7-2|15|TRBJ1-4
CASSPRTGIVEKLFF
TGTGCCAGCAGCCCGAGGACAGGGATAGTGGAAAAACTGTTTTTT
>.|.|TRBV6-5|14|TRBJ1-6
CASSYSDSNSPLHF
TGTGCCAGCAGTTACTCTGACAGTAATTCACCCCTCCACTTT
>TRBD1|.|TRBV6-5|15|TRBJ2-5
CASSGGQGGGETQYF
TGTGCCAGCAGTGGGGGACAGGGGGGAGGGGAGACCCAGTACTTC
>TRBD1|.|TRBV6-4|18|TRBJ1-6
CASRGQDRNRRYNSPLHF
TGTGCCAGCAGGGGACAGGATCGAAATAGAAGGTATAATTCACCCCTCCACTTT
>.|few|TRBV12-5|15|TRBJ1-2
CASGPNLEGGGGYTF
TGTGCTAGTGGTCCGAACCTGGAGGGGGGGGGTGGCTACACCTTC
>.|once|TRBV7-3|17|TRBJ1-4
CASSLNPAGTTNEKLFF
TGTGCCAGCAGCTTAAATCCCGCGGGAACAACTAATGAAAAACTGTTTTTT
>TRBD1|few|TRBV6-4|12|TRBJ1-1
CASSVGTGVAFF
TGTGCCAGCAGTGTTGGGACAGGAGTGGCTTTCTTT
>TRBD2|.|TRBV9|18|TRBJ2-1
CASSSRLAGASSYNEQFF
TGTGCCAGCAGCTCTCGACTAGCGGGGGCGAGCTCCTACAATGAGCAGTTCTTC
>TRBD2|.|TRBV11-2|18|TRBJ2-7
CASSLRSPEPSGRAEQYF
TGTGCCAGCAGCTTACGGAGCCCGGAACCTAGCGGGAGGGCCGAGCAGTACTTC
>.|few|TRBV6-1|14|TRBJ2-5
CASLGLTGLETQYF
TGTGCCAGCTTAGGGCTCACGGGACTGGAGACCCAGTACTTC
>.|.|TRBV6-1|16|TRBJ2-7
CARSEASGQLYDEQYF
TGTGCCCGCAGTGAAGCGTCGGGACAACTTTACGACGAGCAGTACTTC
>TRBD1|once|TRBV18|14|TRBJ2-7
CASSKTGAHYEQYF
TGTGCCAGCTCGAAGACAGGGGCACACTACGAGCAGTACTTC
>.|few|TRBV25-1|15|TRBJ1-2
CASSELGQGNYGYTF
TGTGCCAGCAGTGAATTAGGGCAGGGGAACTATGGCTACACCTTC
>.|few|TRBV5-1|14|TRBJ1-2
CASSLDGALYGYTF
TGCGCCAGCAGCTTGGATGGGGCCCTCTATGGCTACACCTTC